A single sample gave rise to the 30 T cell receptor beta chains below, sequenced in a study of shared T cell receptors in the human thymus. Only in-frame clones appear in the TCRdb table, and some are missing; sequencing was by immunoSEQ multiplex PCR. The sample has hundreds of thousands of clones, roughly 90% seen once. These sequences were also reported in another study, on human thymus T cells.

The specimen was thymocytes. All receptors derive from a boy younger than two with a congenital heart defect.

The rearrangement uses TRBV10-1 and TRBJ2-3; 8 bases map to TRBD1. Germline V gives CDR1 WNHNN, CDR2 SYGVQD (reference sequence). V dropped 1 base and J dropped 2; count of bases not matched to a gene: 2. The CDR3 is 15 amino acids. The CDR3 nucleotides are TGCGCCAGCAGTGAGTGGGGACAGGACACAGATACGCAGTATTTT. Encoded protein: CASSEWGQDTDTQYF.

The V and J genes are TRBV4-1 and TRBJ2-3, with D unresolved. V lost 4 bases and J 0 bases, leaving 8 bases between the germline ends. The germline V gene encodes CDR1 MGHRA and CDR2 YSYEKL. The CDR3 extends over 14 amino acids. CDR3 coding DNA: TGCGCCAGCAGCCGCCGGTCGAGCACAGATACGCAGTATTTT. Translated, it gives CASSRRSSTDTQYF.

The sample holds one count of this clone. V is TRBV6-6 and J is TRBJ2-7, with a possible D match to TRBD1 (5 bases). This CDR3 spans 15 amino acids. V lost 7 bases and J 3 bases, leaving 19 bases between the germline ends. Germline V gene lookup returns CDR1 MNHNY and CDR2 SVGAGI (reference sequence). CDR3 bases: TGTGCCAGCACCCACCAGGGTCTCCCCCACTACGAGCAGTACTTC. Translated, it gives CASTHQGLPHYEQYF.

This clone has only one observation. The genes are TRBV19 and TRBJ2-1; D is possibly TRBD2 (6 bases). This CDR3 is built from 14 residues. V was shortened by 3 bases and J by 10 bases, with 16 bases between the two germline ends. The germline V gene has CDR1 LNHDA and CDR2 SQIVND (reference sequence). The CDR3 loop is CASSILAASGEQFF. For the CDR3, the DNA is TGTGCCAGTAGTATCTTAGCGGCCTCCGGCGAGCAGTTCTTC.

The chain links TRBV4-1 to TRBJ1-1; tentatively, D is TRBD1 (5 bases). Germline V lookup: CDR1 MGHRA, CDR2 YSYEKL. V was pared by 0 bases and J by 5 bases, with 16 bases between. The CDR3 has 16 amino acids. The CDR3 loop is CASSQDTGLGGTEAFF. CDR3 coding DNA: TGCGCCAGCAGCCAAGATACCGGATTGGGGGGGACTGAAGCTTTCTTT.

The V and J genes are TRBV7-9 and TRBJ2-2; 7 bases are a match to TRBD1. The germline CDR1 and CDR2 sequences are SEHNR and FQNEAQ (reference sequence). V dropped 5 bases and J dropped 1; count of bases not matched to a gene: 10. The CDR3 sequence is 17 residues long. The CDR3 DNA reads TGTGCCAGCAGCCCGGGACAGATTAATAGGAACACCGGGGAGCTGTTTTTT. This sequence encodes CASSPGQINRNTGELFF.

This chain connects TRBV10-3 to TRBJ1-1, with 7 bases matching TRBD1. Germline CDR1 is ENHRY and CDR2 is SYGVKD. Trimming at V came to 1 base and at J to 6 bases, leaving 8 bases not matched to a gene. CDR3 length: 15 amino acids. The DNA of the CDR3 is TGTGCCATCAGTGAGTGGGTACCAAGGGGGCCTGAAGCTTTCTTT. Translation gives CAISEWVPRGPEAFF.

This clone was picked up one time. The chain joins TRBV13 to TRBJ1-2; TRBD1 is a possible D gene (6 bases). The CDR3 is made up of 14 amino acids. Germline V gene data show CDR1 as PRHDT and CDR2 as FYEKMQ (reference sequence). V shed 6 bases and J shed 4 bases, with 15 bases lying between them. Here the CDR3 reads CASRLTGGPYGYTF. For the CDR3, the DNA is TGTGCCAGCAGGTTGACAGGAGGTCCCTATGGCTACACCTTC.

The chain recombines TRBV7-2 with TRBJ2-3; D is unclear. The CDR3 extends over 13 amino acids. Deletions cut 4 bases from V and 5 bases from J, with 10 bases between. Per germline, CDR1 SGHTA and CDR2 FQGNSA. The CDR3 is CASSSDFIDTQYF. The CDR3 DNA follows: TGTGCCAGCAGCTCCGACTTTATAGATACGCAGTATTTT.

This chain joins TRBV18 and TRBJ1-1, with a possible D match to TRBD1 (6 bases). The CDR3 runs to 15 residues. CDR1 is KGHSH and CDR2 is LQKENI in the germline V gene. V was shortened by 3 bases and J by 1 base, with 12 bases between the two germline ends. The CDR3 nucleotides read TGTGCCAGCTCACCGCCGGGGGGCGCGAACACTGAAGCTTTCTTT. Its protein product is CASSPPGGANTEAFF.

The J gene is TRBJ1-2, the V gene TRBV30; TRBD1 matches at 7 bases. The V gene end was trimmed by 1 base and the J gene end by 4 bases; junction bases not matched to a gene: 6. This CDR3 region has 14 residues. Germline values: CDR1 GTSNPN, CDR2 SVGIG (reference sequence). The CDR3 protein is CAWSGRGRGYGYTF. The CDR3, as DNA: TGTGCCTGGAGTGGGAGGGGGCGAGGCTATGGCTACACCTTC. The whole variable domain, remainder taken from reference TRBV30 and TRBJ1-2, is SQTIHQWPATLVQPVGSPLSLECTVEGTSNPNLYWYRQAAGRGLQLLFYSVGIGQISSEVPQNLSASRPQDRQFILSSKKLLLSDSGFYLCAWSGRGRGYGYTFGSGTRLTVV.

The V and J genes are TRBV10-3 and TRBJ2-6; tentatively, D is TRBD2 (6 bases). This CDR3 contains 15 residues. Germline-derived CDR1 and CDR2 are ENHRY and SYGVKD. V was trimmed by 4 bases and J by 2 bases, leaving 9 bases between them. The CDR3 sequence is CAISVSGAGANVLTF. DNA of the CDR3: TGTGCCATCAGTGTCTCGGGGGCTGGGGCCAACGTCCTGACTTTC.

Concerning this clone itself: One junction end does not reproduce the germline sequence, and a read error may be involved. The V and J genes are TRBV7-7 and TRBJ2-3, with D tentatively TRBD2 (6 bases). Germline assignment: CDR1 SSHAT and CDR2 FNYEAQ (reference sequence). CDR3 length: 17 amino acids. The CDR3 DNA reads TGTGCTAGCAGCTTGGGGCTGGGTAGCGGCCCCACAGATACGCAGTATTTT. Translation: CASSLGLGSGPTDTQYF.

The chain links TRBV6-1 to TRBJ2-7; TRBD2 aligns across 12 bases. There are 17 residues in the CDR3. From germline, CDR1 is MNHNS and CDR2 SASEGT. V lost 2 bases, J lost 7 bases, and 12 bases stayed unmatched. The CDR3 reads CASSESRWTSGEREQYF. The CDR3 DNA reads as TGTGCCAGCAGTGAATCGAGATGGACTAGCGGGGAGCGGGAGCAGTACTTC.

The V call is TRBV4-2, the J call TRBJ1-2, with 11 bases lining up with TRBD1. This CDR3 region has 15 residues. Germline V gene sequence: CDR1 LGHNA, CDR2 YNFKEQ. J lost 3 bases, V lost 1 base, and 1 base had no gene match. For the CDR3, the DNA is TGTGCCAGCAGCCAAGGGGACAGGGGGGACTATGGCTACACCTTC. Amino acids: CASSQGDRGDYGYTF.

The chain links TRBV6-1 to TRBJ1-6; 9 bases fit TRBD1. The CDR3 length is 14 residues. V shed 5 bases, J shed 10 bases, and the junction held 6 bases outside the gene matches. The V gene's germline CDR1 is MNHNS and CDR2 SASEGT. This CDR3 reads CASSPRDRDSPLHF. In nucleotides, the CDR3 is TGTGCCAGCAGTCCCCGGGACAGGGACTCACCCCTCCACTTT.

CDR3 DNA sequence: TGTGCCAGTAGTTCCGGGACAGGGCTCGGTTCACCCCTCCACTTT. Its protein is CASSSGTGLGSPLHF. The V call is TRBV19, the J call TRBJ1-6; 9 nucleotides agree with TRBD1. Trimming at V came to 5 bases and at J to 9 bases, leaving 8 bases not matched to a gene. Looked up from germline, CDR1 is LNHDA and CDR2 is SQIVND (reference sequence). CDR3 length equals 15 residues.

The J gene is TRBJ2-3, the V gene TRBV4-2; tentatively, D is TRBD2 (6 bases). This CDR3 is 16 amino acids long. The germline V gene encodes CDR1 LGHNA and CDR2 YNFKEQ. Trimming removed 0 bases at V and 1 base at J, with 11 bases between. This chain's CDR3 is CASSQDWGVRTDTQYF. The CDR3 region has the DNA TGTGCCAGCAGCCAAGATTGGGGGGTCCGCACAGATACGCAGTATTTT.

This clone was counted between two and nine times. V gene TRBV27 combines with J gene TRBJ1-2; possible D gene TRBD1, 6 bases. Germline V gene sequence: CDR1 MNHEY, CDR2 SMNVEV (reference sequence). CDR3 length: 12 amino acids. Trimming shortened V by 6 bases and J by 7 bases, and 12 bases separated the two germline ends. The DNA for the CDR3 is TGTGCCAGCAGGAAAGGGGGATCTGGCTACACCTTC. This translates into CASRKGGSGYTF.

The gene calls are TRBV7-9 and TRBJ2-1, with 9 bases identical to TRBD1. The CDR3 contains 15 residues. In germline, CDR1 is SEHNR, CDR2 FQNEAQ (reference sequence). V lost 4 bases, J lost 5 bases, and 6 bases stayed unmatched. The DNA of the CDR3 is TGTGCCAGCAGCTCAAGGACAGGGGCAGACAATGAGCAGTTCTTC. Its protein is CASSSRTGADNEQFF.

The chain uses TRBV5-4 and TRBJ2-1, with D uncertain. V gave up 2 bases and J gave up 4 bases, with 7 bases separating them. Germline assignment: CDR1 SGHNT and CDR2 YYREEE (reference sequence). The CDR3 covers 13 residues. The CDR3 sequence: CASSLTTYNEQFF. The CDR3 coding sequence is TGTGCCAGCAGCTTAACTACGTACAATGAGCAGTTCTTC.

This sequence joins TRBV6-1 and TRBJ2-7; 9 bases agree with TRBD1. The CDR3 consists of 15 residues. V was clipped by 0 bases and J by 3 bases; unmatched bases: 3. Germline V lookup: CDR1 MNHNS, CDR2 SASEGT. CDR3 amino acids: CASSEARTGDYEQYF. In DNA, the CDR3 is TGTGCCAGCAGTGAAGCGAGGACAGGGGACTACGAGCAGTACTTC.

The genes are TRBV19 and TRBJ2-1; the match to TRBD2 covers 13 bases. There are 15 residues in the CDR3. Germline V CDR1 and CDR2: LNHDA, SQIVND (reference sequence). V lost 5 bases to trimming and J lost 10 bases; unmatched junction nucleotides: 8. The chain's CDR3 is CASSSGTSGIGEQFF. The CDR3 DNA reads TGTGCCAGTAGTTCTGGGACTAGCGGGATTGGAGAGCAGTTCTTC.

The chain has TRBV15 and TRBJ2-1, with TRBD1 identical over 9 bases. Germline-derived CDR1 and CDR2 are LNHNV and YYDKDF (reference sequence). CDR3 size: 18 residues. V dropped 0 bases and J dropped 3; count of bases not matched to a gene: 9. This chain's CDR3 is CATSREGGRQGDYNEQFF. The CDR3 DNA sequence: TGTGCCACCAGCAGAGAGGGGGGCAGACAGGGGGACTACAATGAGCAGTTCTTC.

This chain links TRBV2 with TRBJ1-4; TRBD1 might be the D (6 bases). Trimming left V 1 base short and J 2 bases short, with 8 bases between. Germline V CDR1 and CDR2: SNHLY, FYNNEI. This CDR3 region has 15 residues. The CDR3 loop is CASSEGTATNEKLFF. DNA of the CDR3: TGTGCCAGCAGTGAAGGGACAGCTACTAATGAAAAACTGTTTTTT.

The rearrangement joins TRBV4-2 to TRBJ2-7, with D possibly TRBD2 on 6 matching bases. The CDR3 is 18 amino acids. Germline V gives CDR1 LGHNA, CDR2 YNFKEQ. Trimming removed 0 bases at V and 0 bases at J, with 18 bases between. The CDR3 loop reads CASSQEWLAYTSSYEQYF. CDR3 DNA: TGTGCCAGCAGCCAAGAATGGCTAGCGTACACGAGCTCCTACGAGCAGTACTTC.

This chain connects TRBV4-1 to TRBJ2-7; TRBD1 aligns across 11 bases. The germline CDR1 and CDR2 sequences are MGHRA and YSYEKL. V lost 1 base to trimming and J lost 5 bases; unmatched junction nucleotides: 10. The CDR3 consists of 17 residues. The CDR3 bases are TGCGCCAGCAGCCAAGGACGGTCCGGACAGGGGGCGGACGAGCAGTACTTC. Protein: CASSQGRSGQGADEQYF.

The CDR3 DNA follows: TGTGCCAGCAGCTTAGAGACAGGGTACGAGCAGTACTTC. Translation: CASSLETGYEQYF. The rearrangement uses TRBV11-2 and TRBJ2-7; 7 nucleotides align to TRBD1. V shed 0 bases, J shed 4 bases, and the junction held 0 bases outside the gene matches. The CDR3 is 13 amino acids. Germline lookup yields CDR1 SGHAT and CDR2 FQNNGV.

The chain recombines TRBV5-5 with TRBJ2-7; 13 bases fit TRBD2. After removal of 4 bases from V and 4 bases from J, the junction contained 5 bases not matched to a gene. The CDR3 is made up of 15 amino acids. Germline CDR1 reads SGHKS; CDR2 reads YYEKEE (reference sequence). CDR3 sequence: CASSVTSGRGYEQYF. The DNA of the CDR3 is TGTGCCAGCAGCGTTACTAGCGGGAGGGGATACGAGCAGTACTTC.

This chain links TRBV7-9 with TRBJ1-5; the D is unclear. Trimming took 5 bases from V and 4 from J, leaving 21 bases between them. The CDR3 sequence is 17 residues long. Germline values: CDR1 SEHNR, CDR2 FQNEAQ (reference sequence). Here the CDR3 DNA reads TGTGCCAGCAGCCCTCGTGGGCCTTCGGGGAATAATCAGCCCCAGCATTTT. Translation gives CASSPRGPSGNNQPQHF.